A single sample gave rise to the 5 T cell receptor beta chains below, sequenced in a study of shared T cell receptors in the human thymus. Here immunoSEQ multiplex PCR was the method, and the copy in TCRdb shows in-frame clones only, minus some. The sample has hundreds of thousands of clones, over 75% seen once. The data were also submitted as part of a second study, on human thymus T cells.

The sequenced sample consisted of thymocytes. These receptors all stem from a boy younger than two with a congenital heart defect.

The CDR3 DNA reads TGTGCCAGCAACAGGGACTCTGGGGCCAACGTCCTGACTTTC. Residues: CASNRDSGANVLTF. The chain employs TRBV19 and TRBJ2-6; D perhaps matches TRBD1 (6 bases). Germline V lookup: CDR1 LNHDA, CDR2 SQIVND (reference sequence). This CDR3 is built from 14 residues. V shed 9 bases and J shed 0 bases, with 9 bases lying between them.

The genes are TRBV5-1 and TRBJ2-3; 15 nucleotides align to TRBD2. Germline V gives CDR1 SGHRS, CDR2 YFSETQ. The CDR3 extends over 21 amino acids. The J segment lost 0 bases and the V segment lost 0 bases, leaving 11 bases of the junction unmatched. For the CDR3, the DNA is TGCGCCAGCAGCTTGGCCTACACCGGGACTAGCGGGAGGCCTAGCACAGATACGCAGTATTTT. Translated, it gives CASSLAYTGTSGRPSTDTQYF.

The rearrangement links TRBV7-8 to TRBJ2-2, with 10 bases fitting TRBD2. The ends lost 6 bases at V and 1 base at J; junction bases unmatched: 8. The CDR3 consists of 17 residues. Germline CDR1 SGHVS, CDR2 FQNEAQ. CDR3 in amino acids: CASSHLAGGGNTGELFF. The CDR3 DNA sequence: TGTGCCAGCAGTCACTTAGCGGGAGGTGGGAACACCGGGGAGCTGTTTTTT. Full variable domain (rest looked up from reference TRBV7-8 and TRBJ2-2): GAGVSQSPRYKVAKRGQDVALRCDPISGHVSLFWYQQALGQGPEFLTYFQNEAQLDKSGLPSDRFFAERPEGSVSTLKIQRTQQEDSAVYLCASSHLAGGGNTGELFFGEGSRLTVL.

Points on this clone: Additional DNA sequences in this sample encode the identical CDR3. The V and J genes are TRBV20-1 and TRBJ1-1; maybe TRBD1 (6 bases). The V and J ends lost 6 bases and 8 bases respectively, with 7 bases between them. The CDR3 extends over 9 amino acids. Germline V gene data show CDR1 as DFQATT and CDR2 as SNEGSKA (reference sequence). CDR3 loop: CSAGTEAFF. The CDR3 DNA is TGCAGTGCGGGGACAGAAGCTTTCTTT.

This clone occurred once. V gene TRBV12-5 combines with J gene TRBJ2-1; 7 positions match TRBD2. Germline values: CDR1 LGHNT, CDR2 FRNRAP. The CDR3 spans 18 residues. The V and J ends lost 7 bases and 1 base, in that order; junction bases with no gene match: 16. The CDR3 sequence: CASALSPGLSLSYNEQFF. The CDR3 DNA follows: TGTGCTAGTGCCCTCTCACCGGGACTATCTCTATCCTACAATGAGCAGTTCTTC.